This is a list of T cell receptor beta chains from one sample in a study of T-cell reconstitution after alpha-beta-depleted transplantation in children. TCRdb passed the PCR reads through MiXCR, listing each CDR3 protein once. In the table there are approximately 1,000,000 distinct CDR3 sequences, roughly 29% of which are singletons. The material sequenced was PBMCs, mostly from graft donor cells, taken 360 days after TCRalphabeta/CD19-depleted stem cell transplant. These receptors were collected from a boy under two years old who had a stem cell transplant for SCID, so the T cells may come from the graft donor. CDR3s include the opening cysteine and the closing phenylalanine or tryptophan. Fields, in order: V gene, clone size, D gene, J gene, CDR3 DNA, CDR3 protein. A D gene is named only where the DNA matches it firmly. The listing skips clone size in some rows; elsewhere it reads once, few, many or a size class.

V gene: TRBV9
clone size: -
D gene: TRBD2
J gene: TRBJ2-5
CDR3 DNA: TGTGCCAGCAGCCCGTGGACTAGCGGGGAGACCCAGTACTTC
CDR3 protein: CASSPWTSGETQYF

V gene: TRBV7-9
clone size: -
D gene: -
J gene: TRBJ2-1
CDR3 DNA: TGTGCCAGCAGCCCTTCGGACTGGGATGAGGGTGAGCAGTTCTTC
CDR3 protein: CASSPSDWDEGEQFF

V gene: TRBV5-5
clone size: few
D gene: -
J gene: TRBJ1-2
CDR3 DNA: TGTGCCAGCAGCTTGCGTCAGGTCGCTGGCTACACCTTC
CDR3 protein: CASSLRQVAGYTF

V gene: TRBV7-3
clone size: few
D gene: TRBD2
J gene: TRBJ2-1
CDR3 DNA: TGTGCCAGCAGAAAAGTCCCTAGCGGGAACAATGAGCAGTTCTTC
CDR3 protein: CASRKVPSGNNEQFF

V gene: TRBV7-8
clone size: few
D gene: -
J gene: TRBJ2-2
CDR3 DNA: TGTGCCAGCAGCTTAGGGGGGGGACAGTACACCGGGGAGCTGTTTTTT
CDR3 protein: CASSLGGGQYTGELFF

V gene: TRBV7-7
clone size: few
D gene: -
J gene: TRBJ2-2
CDR3 DNA: TGTGCCAGCAGCCTCGGACCCAGGAACACCGGGGAGCTGTTTTTT
CDR3 protein: CASSLGPRNTGELFF

V gene: TRBV9
clone size: many
D gene: -
J gene: TRBJ1-3
CDR3 DNA: TGTGCCAGCAGCGTAGGTTGGGCGTCTGGAAACACCATATATTTT
CDR3 protein: CASSVGWASGNTIYF

V gene: TRBV6-1
clone size: many
D gene: TRBD2
J gene: TRBJ2-1
CDR3 DNA: TGTGCCAGCAGAGAGCGGGGGCCTTACAATGAGCAGTTCTTC
CDR3 protein: CASRERGPYNEQFF

V gene: TRBV19
clone size: few
D gene: -
J gene: TRBJ2-5
CDR3 DNA: TGTGCCAGTAGTCGCTTTAGGAATTCGACTCACTGGCGGGAGACCCAGTACTTC
CDR3 protein: CASSRFRNSTHWRETQYF

V gene: TRBV9
clone size: -
D gene: -
J gene: TRBJ1-1
CDR3 DNA: TGTGCCAGCAGCGCCCAACAGGGCTTCGGCGCTGAAGCTTTCTTT
CDR3 protein: CASSAQQGFGAEAFF

V gene: TRBV5-6
clone size: -
D gene: TRBD2
J gene: TRBJ2-1
CDR3 DNA: TGTGCCAGCAGCTTTTCACTTGGACTAGCGGCGGAGGGCTCCTACAATGAGCAGTTCTTC
CDR3 protein: CASSFSLGLAAEGSYNEQFF

V gene: TRBV7-8
clone size: -
D gene: TRBD1
J gene: TRBJ1-4
CDR3 DNA: TGTGCCAGCAGCCGCCGGACAGGGGAACAAGAAAAACTGTTTTTT
CDR3 protein: CASSRRTGEQEKLFF

V gene: TRBV3-1
clone size: few
D gene: -
J gene: TRBJ2-3
CDR3 DNA: TGTGCCAGCAGCCCTCTGCGGCGGGGTGATACGCAGTATTTT
CDR3 protein: CASSPLRRGDTQYF

V gene: TRBV15
clone size: few
D gene: TRBD1
J gene: TRBJ2-7
CDR3 DNA: TGTGCCACCAGCAGAGATGGGACAGCGCACGAGCAGTACTTC
CDR3 protein: CATSRDGTAHEQYF

V gene: TRBV28
clone size: -
D gene: -
J gene: TRBJ1-4
CDR3 DNA: TGTGCCAGCAGAACCGTGGGGAAGGTTAATGAAAAACTGTTTTTT
CDR3 protein: CASRTVGKVNEKLFF

V gene: TRBV5-1
clone size: few
D gene: TRBD2
J gene: TRBJ2-1
CDR3 DNA: TGCGCCAGCAGCTTGGCCGTCTGGCTAGCGGGGTATAGTGAGCAGTTCTTC
CDR3 protein: CASSLAVWLAGYSEQFF

V gene: TRBV7-3
clone size: few
D gene: -
J gene: TRBJ2-1
CDR3 DNA: TGTGCCAGCAGCTTACAAGGGGGAGGACTTGACAATGAGCAGTTCTTC
CDR3 protein: CASSLQGGGLDNEQFF